This T cell receptor (beta chain) stems from a study of T cell responses to AZD1222 COVID-19 vaccine. Clones were read by immunoSEQ multiplex PCR, and TCRdb kept only the in-frame ones, dropping some. This repertoire shows some 95,000 clones, approximately 88% found once; its top ten account for 3.7%. This CDR3 has 12 residues. The germline gives CDR1 SNHLY, CDR2 FYNNEI. Trimming shortened V by 8 bases and J by 2 bases, and 9 bases separated the two germline ends. The TCR comes from an adult in good health. V is TRBV2 and J is TRBJ2-5; possible D gene TRBD2, 6 bases. The specimen comprised peripheral blood, sampled on day 0 of AZD1222 vaccination. CDR3 sequence: CASAREQETQYF. In DNA form, the CDR3 reads TGTGCCAGCGCGCGGGAACAAGAGACCCAGTACTTC.